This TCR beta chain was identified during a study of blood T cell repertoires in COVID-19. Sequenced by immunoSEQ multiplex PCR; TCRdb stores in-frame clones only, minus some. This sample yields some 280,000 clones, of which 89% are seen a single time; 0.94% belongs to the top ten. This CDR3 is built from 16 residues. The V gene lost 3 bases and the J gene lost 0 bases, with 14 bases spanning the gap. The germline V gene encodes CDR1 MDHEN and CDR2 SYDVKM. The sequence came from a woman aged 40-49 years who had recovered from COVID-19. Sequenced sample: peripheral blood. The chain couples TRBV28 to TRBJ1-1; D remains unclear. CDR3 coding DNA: TGTGCCAGCAGTTTGGCGGGGTTGGGGTTGAACACTGAAGCTTTCTTT. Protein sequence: CASSLAGLGLNTEAFF.